The clone carrying this T cell receptor beta chain was observed a few times. Its antigen is currently unknown. The CDR3 contains 13 residues. CDR1 SQVTM and CDR2 ANQGSEA come from the germline V gene. Trimming took 2 bases from V and 3 from J, leaving 11 bases between them. Everyone who gave samples was a healthy Caucasian. The sample originates from a study of identical twins. Findings of the study overall: Not following the same donors, the study drew its conclusions from cross-sectional statistical analysis. Cord blood beta clonotypes that were abundant carried fewer insertions, and memory repertoires showed no such trend.

Template switching introduced a universal primer site, and the cDNA bore unique molecular identifiers. TCRdb processed the 5' RACE reads anew with MiXCR; each CDR3 protein has one entry. The sample carries about 700,000 distinct CDR3 sequences, 8% to 9% recorded once. The sample was also linked to a second study, of yellow fever vaccine responses in identical twins.

The sequence came from a young woman in good health. The material sequenced was PBMCs. V gene TRBV29-1 combines with J gene TRBJ2-7; D is unclear. The CDR3: CSVEKDRDYEQYF. The CDR3 bases are TGCAGCGTTGAAAAAGATAGGGACTACGAGCAGTACTTC.